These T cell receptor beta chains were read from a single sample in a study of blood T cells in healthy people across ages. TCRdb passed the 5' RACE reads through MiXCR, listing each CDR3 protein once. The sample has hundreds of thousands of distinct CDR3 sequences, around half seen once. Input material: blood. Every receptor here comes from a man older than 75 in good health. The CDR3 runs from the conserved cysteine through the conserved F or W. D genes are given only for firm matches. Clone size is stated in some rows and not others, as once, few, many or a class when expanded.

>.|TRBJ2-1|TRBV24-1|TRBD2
TGTGCCACCAGTGGAGGACTAGCGACTGAGCAGTTCTTC
CATSGGLATEQFF
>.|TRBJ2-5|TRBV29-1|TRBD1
TGCAGCGTTGGGGGTAGAGGGACAGGAGGAGAGACCCAGTACTTC
CSVGGRGTGGETQYF
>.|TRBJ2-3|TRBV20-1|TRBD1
TGCAGTGCCCACCCAACCCCGGGACAGGTAGATACGCAGTATTTT
CSAHPTPGQVDTQYF
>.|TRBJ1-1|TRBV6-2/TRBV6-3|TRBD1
TGTGCCAGCAGTTCACATCGGACAGGGGGCGCGGGGGTCGCTGAAGCTTTCTTT
CASSSHRTGGAGVAEAFF
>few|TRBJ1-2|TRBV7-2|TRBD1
TGTGCCAGCAGCCCAGGGGGCCGCGGGGTTGGCTACACCTTC
CASSPGGRGVGYTF
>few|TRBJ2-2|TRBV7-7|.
TGTGCTAGCAGCTTACTCGGCGGGGGCCCCACCGGGGAGCTGTTTTTT
CASSLLGGGPTGELFF
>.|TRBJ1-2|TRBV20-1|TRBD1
TGCAGTGCTAGAGATCCTCGCGGACAGGGGGCGGCCGGCTACACCTTC
CSARDPRGQGAAGYTF
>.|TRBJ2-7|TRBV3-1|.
TGTGCCAGCAGCCACCCAGCCGGCTACGAGCAGTACTTC
CASSHPAGYEQYF
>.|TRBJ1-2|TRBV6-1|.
TGTGCCAGCAGTGCTCTCCGTCGCGGGACTAACTATGGCTACACCTTC
CASSALRRGTNYGYTF
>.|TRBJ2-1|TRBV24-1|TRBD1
TGTGCCACCACCCCCGGACAGGGGATTTCGGATGAGCAGTTCTTC
CATTPGQGISDEQFF
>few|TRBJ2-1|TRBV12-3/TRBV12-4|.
TGTGCCAGCAGTTTGGAGGGTTTTGGCTCCTACAATGAGCAGTTCTTC
CASSLEGFGSYNEQFF
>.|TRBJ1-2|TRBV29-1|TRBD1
TGCAGCGTTGAGGGGGACAGGGGCTACTATGGCTACACCTTC
CSVEGDRGYYGYTF
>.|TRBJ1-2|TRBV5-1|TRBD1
TGCGCCAACAGCACTGGGACAGGGGGATTAACGGGCGGCTACACCTTC
CANSTGTGGLTGGYTF
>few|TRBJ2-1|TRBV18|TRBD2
TGTGCCAGCTCACCACCGAGCGGGAGGGGTCTTAGTGAGCAGTTCTTC
CASSPPSGRGLSEQFF
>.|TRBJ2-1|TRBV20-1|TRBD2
TGCAGTGCTGTAGGACTAGCAGTCTCCTACAATGAGCAGTTCTTC
CSAVGLAVSYNEQFF
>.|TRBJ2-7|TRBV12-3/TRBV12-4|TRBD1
TGTGCCAGCAGTTCCCGACAGGGGGGTGGGGTATACGAGCAGTACTTC
CASSSRQGGGVYEQYF
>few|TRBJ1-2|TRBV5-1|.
TGCGCCAGCAGCCGGGCGGGAAGGACTTCGGTCGGGGGCTATGGCTACACCTTC
CASSRAGRTSVGGYGYTF
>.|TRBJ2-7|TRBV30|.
TGTGCCTGGAGTCTCCTCTACGAGCAGTACTTC
CAWSLLYEQYF
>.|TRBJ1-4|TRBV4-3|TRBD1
TGCGCCAGCAGCCAAGATCGGGACAGGGGCAGTGAAAAACTGTTTTTT
CASSQDRDRGSEKLFF
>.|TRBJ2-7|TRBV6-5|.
TGCGCCAGCAGTCCCCTTACCGGGGCATCACCCTACGAGCAGTACTTC
CASSPLTGASPYEQYF
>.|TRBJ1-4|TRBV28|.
TGTGCCAGCAAGGCAGGGACGAATGAAAAACTGTTTTTT
CASKAGTNEKLFF
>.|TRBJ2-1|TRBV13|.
TGTGCCAGCAGCTTATGGCTAGCGTTGGATGAGCAGTTCTTC
CASSLWLALDEQFF
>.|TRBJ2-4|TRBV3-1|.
TGTGCCAGCAGCCGTACGGCCGAAATTCAGTACTTC
CASSRTAEIQYF
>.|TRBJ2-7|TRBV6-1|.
TGTGCCAGCCGGGACCCCAGCTACGAGCAGTACTTC
CASRDPSYEQYF
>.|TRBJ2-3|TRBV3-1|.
TGTGCCAGCAGCCAAGAACACAGGGTGGCAGATACGCAGTATTTT
CASSQEHRVADTQYF
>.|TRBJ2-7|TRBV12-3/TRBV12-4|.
TGTGCCAGCAGACCCCGGGCTGACGAGCAGTACTTC
CASRPRADEQYF
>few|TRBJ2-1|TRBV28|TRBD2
TGTGCCAGCAGTTTACTGGGACTAGACAATGAGCAGTTCTTC
CASSLLGLDNEQFF
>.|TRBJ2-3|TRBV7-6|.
TGTGCCAGCAGCTGCTTTTCCGGCGATACGCAGTATTTT
CASSCFSGDTQYF
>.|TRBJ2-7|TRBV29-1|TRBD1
TGCAGCGATCGGACAGGGGGCGGGTTTGAGCAGTACTTC
CSDRTGGGFEQYF
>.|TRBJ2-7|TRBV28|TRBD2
TGTGCCAGCAGTTTATCGCGAACGACTAGCGGGACGACTTACGAGCAGTACTTC
CASSLSRTTSGTTYEQYF
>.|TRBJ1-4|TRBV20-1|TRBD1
TGCAGGGCAGGAGGGGGCACTAATGAAAAACTGTTTTTT
CRAGGGTNEKLFF
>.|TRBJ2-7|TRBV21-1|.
TGTGCCAGCACCGAACTACCTAGCGGAGCCTCCTACGAGCAGTACTTC
CASTELPSGASYEQYF
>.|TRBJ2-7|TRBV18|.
TGTGCCAGCGCAGCGAGGGGGAGCGAGCAGTACTTC
CASAARGSEQYF
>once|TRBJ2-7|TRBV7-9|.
TGTGCCAGTGGGGTACACTACGAGCAGTACTTC
CASGVHYEQYF
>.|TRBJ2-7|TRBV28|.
TGTGCCAGCAGGAGGTCGGGACACCGCTACGAGCAGTACTTC
CASRRSGHRYEQYF
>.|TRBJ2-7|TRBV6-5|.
TGTGCCACCGGCGTACGTAGTAAAATAGCCTACGAGCAGTACTTC
CATGVRSKIAYEQYF
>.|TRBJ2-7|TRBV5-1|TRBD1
TGCGCCAGCAGCTTGGTCGCCATCCAGGGGGACGAGCAGTACTTC
CASSLVAIQGDEQYF
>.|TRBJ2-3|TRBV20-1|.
TGCAGTGCTAGCGGGGCGGGAATCACAGATACGCAGTATTTT
CSASGAGITDTQYF
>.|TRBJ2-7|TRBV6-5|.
TGTGCCAGCAGTGCGTCCCCCAGCGGCGAGCAGTACTTC
CASSASPSGEQYF
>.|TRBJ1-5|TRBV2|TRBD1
TGTGCCAGCGGACAGGAGGCAGGCCAGCCCCAGCATTTT
CASGQEAGQPQHF